This section outlines one T cell receptor beta chain sequence together with its context. Its antigen is still unknown. This record belongs to a study of beta chain features in type 1 diabetes. Study observations and caveats: For Type 1 diabetes patients, all four CD4+ subsets carried TCRB CDR3s that were moderately but significantly shorter. Reduced insertions and increased deletions marked VDJ junctions in type 1 diabetes patients.

This CDR3 spans 14 amino acids. With 1 base removed from V and 4 bases from J, the gap between germline ends came to 9 bases. The germline V gene has CDR1 SGHRS and CDR2 YFSETQ. cDNA synthesis used the whole RNA isolate, giving expressed TCRB sequences. The repertoire was sequenced with immunoSEQ multiplex PCR; TCRdb's copy has only in-frame clones and lacks some. The table includes over 650,000 clones, more than 13% detected once. Material: naive CD4+ T cells from blood. J is TRBJ1-5 and V is TRBV5-1; tentatively, D is TRBD1 (5 bases). This sequence originates from a man younger than 30 with type 1 diabetes. The CDR3 spells CASSLTGLNQPQHF. CDR3 DNA: TGCGCCAGCAGCTTGACAGGTCTAAATCAGCCCCAGCATTTT.